This T cell receptor beta chain was identified during a study of blood T cell repertoires in COVID-19. Study-level background: The study drew acute and convalescent COVID-19 samples from the United States, Italy and Spain.

The CDR3 sequence is 17 residues long. CDR1 is MGHRA and CDR2 is YSYEKL in the germline V gene. V was pared by 6 bases and J by 0 bases, with 20 bases between. Libraries were prepared by immunoSEQ multiplex PCR; TCRdb keeps only in-frame clonotypes and omits some of them. Of over 130,000 clones listed, roughly nine tenths are singletons. This TCR was sampled from a human donor with COVID-19, enrolled during active disease. The donor label of this sample is uncertain. Sequencing was done on a sample of peripheral blood. V gene TRBV4-1 combines with J gene TRBJ1-1, with a tentative D call TRBD1 (6 bases). The CDR3 DNA is TGCGCCAGCAGGAAAGGGCGGGGGCGGGAAATGAACACTGAAGCTTTCTTT. It yields the protein CASRKGRGREMNTEAFF.